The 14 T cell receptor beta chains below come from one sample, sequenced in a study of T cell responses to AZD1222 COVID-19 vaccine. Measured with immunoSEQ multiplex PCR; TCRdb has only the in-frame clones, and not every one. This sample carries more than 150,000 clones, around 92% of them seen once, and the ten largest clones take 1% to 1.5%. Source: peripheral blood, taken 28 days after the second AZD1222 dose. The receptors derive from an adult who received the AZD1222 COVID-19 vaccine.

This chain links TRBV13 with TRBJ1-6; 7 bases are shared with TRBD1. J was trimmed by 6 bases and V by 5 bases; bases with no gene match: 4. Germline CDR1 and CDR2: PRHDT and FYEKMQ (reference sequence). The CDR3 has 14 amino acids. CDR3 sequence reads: CASSTTGVNSPLHF. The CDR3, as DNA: TGTGCCAGCAGCACAACAGGGGTTAATTCACCCCTCCACTTT. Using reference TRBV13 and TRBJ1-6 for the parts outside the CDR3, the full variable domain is AAGVIQSPRHLIKEKRETATLKCYPIPRHDTVYWYQQGPGQDPQFLISFYEKMQSDKGSIPDRFSAQQFSDYHSELNMSSLELGDSALYFCASSTTGVNSPLHFGNGTRLTVT.

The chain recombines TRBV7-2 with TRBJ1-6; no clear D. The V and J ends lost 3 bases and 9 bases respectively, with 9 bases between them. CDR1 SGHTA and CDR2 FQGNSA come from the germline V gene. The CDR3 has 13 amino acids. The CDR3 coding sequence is TGTGCCAGCAGCTTGTTGCTTGGTTCACCCCTCCACTTT. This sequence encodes CASSLLLGSPLHF.

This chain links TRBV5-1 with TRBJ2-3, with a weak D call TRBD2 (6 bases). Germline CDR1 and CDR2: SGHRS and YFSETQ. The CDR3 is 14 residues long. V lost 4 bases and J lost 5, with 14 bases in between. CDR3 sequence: CASSPLRRGDTQYF. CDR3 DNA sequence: TGCGCCAGCAGCCCTTTACGGAGGGGAGATACGCAGTATTTT. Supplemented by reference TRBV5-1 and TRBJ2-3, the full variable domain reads KAGVTQTPRYLIKTRGQQVTLSCSPISGHRSVSWYQQTPGQGLQFLFEYFSETQRNKGNFPGRFSGRQFSNSRSEMNVSTLELGDSALYLCASSPLRRGDTQYFGPGTRLTVL.

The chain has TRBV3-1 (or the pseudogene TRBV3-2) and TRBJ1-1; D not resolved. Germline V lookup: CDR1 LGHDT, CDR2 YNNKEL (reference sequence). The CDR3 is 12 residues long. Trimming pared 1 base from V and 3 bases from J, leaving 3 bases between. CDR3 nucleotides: TGTGCCAGCAGCCAAGGACACACTGAAGCTTTCTTT. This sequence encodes CASSQGHTEAFF.

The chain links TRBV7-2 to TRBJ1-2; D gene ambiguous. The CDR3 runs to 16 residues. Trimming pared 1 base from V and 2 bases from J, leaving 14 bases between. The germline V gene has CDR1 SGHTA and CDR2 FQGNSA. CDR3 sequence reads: CASSLGSARANYGYTF. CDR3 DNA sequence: TGTGCCAGCAGCTTAGGATCCGCCCGGGCAAACTATGGCTACACCTTC.

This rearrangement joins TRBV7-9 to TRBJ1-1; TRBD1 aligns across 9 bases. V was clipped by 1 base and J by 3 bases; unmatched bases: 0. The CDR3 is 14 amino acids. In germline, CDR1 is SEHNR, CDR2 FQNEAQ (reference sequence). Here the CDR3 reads CASSLGTGDTEAFF. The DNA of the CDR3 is TGTGCCAGCAGCTTAGGGACAGGGGACACTGAAGCTTTCTTT.

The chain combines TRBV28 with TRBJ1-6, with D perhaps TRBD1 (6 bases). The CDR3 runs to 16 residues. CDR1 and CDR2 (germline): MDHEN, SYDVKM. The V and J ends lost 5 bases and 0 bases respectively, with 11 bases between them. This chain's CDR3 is CASSDGQNSYNSPLHF. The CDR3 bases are TGTGCCAGCAGTGATGGACAGAACTCCTATAATTCACCCCTCCACTTT.

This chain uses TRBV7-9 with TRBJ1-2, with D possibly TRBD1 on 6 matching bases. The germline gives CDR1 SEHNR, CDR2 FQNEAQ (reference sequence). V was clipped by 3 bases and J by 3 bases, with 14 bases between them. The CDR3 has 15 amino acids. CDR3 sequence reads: CASSFGQSLDYGYTF. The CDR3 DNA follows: TGTGCCAGCAGCTTCGGACAGTCCCTAGACTATGGCTACACCTTC.

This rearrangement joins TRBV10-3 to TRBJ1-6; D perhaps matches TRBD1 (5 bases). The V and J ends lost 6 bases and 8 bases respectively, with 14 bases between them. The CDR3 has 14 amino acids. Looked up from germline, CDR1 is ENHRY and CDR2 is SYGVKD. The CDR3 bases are TGTGCCATCAGACCTCGGGGGTTGGATTCACCCCTCCACTTT. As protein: CAIRPRGLDSPLHF.

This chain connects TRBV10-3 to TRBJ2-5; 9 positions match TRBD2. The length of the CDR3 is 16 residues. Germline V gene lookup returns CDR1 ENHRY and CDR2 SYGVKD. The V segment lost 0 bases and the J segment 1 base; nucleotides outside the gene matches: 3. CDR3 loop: CAISESEREVQETQYF. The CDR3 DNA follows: TGTGCCATCAGTGAGTCGGAGCGGGAGGTCCAAGAGACCCAGTACTTC.

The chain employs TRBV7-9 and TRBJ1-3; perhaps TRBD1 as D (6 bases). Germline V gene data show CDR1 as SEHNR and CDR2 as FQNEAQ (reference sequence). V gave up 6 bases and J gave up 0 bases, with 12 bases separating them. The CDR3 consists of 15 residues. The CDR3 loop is CASRPGDPSGNTIYF. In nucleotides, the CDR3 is TGTGCCAGCAGGCCAGGGGACCCCTCTGGAAACACCATATATTTT.

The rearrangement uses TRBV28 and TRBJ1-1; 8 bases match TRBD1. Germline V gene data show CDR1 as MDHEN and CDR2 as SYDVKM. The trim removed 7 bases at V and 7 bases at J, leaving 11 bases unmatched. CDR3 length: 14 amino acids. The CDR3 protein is CASTLFRGQVEAFF. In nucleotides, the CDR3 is TGTGCCAGCACCCTATTCAGGGGGCAAGTTGAAGCTTTCTTT.

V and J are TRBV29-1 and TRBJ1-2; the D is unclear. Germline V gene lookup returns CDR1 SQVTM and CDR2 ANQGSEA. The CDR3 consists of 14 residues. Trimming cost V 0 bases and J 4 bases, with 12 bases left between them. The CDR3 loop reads CSVEDGTLAYGYTF. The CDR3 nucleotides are TGCAGCGTTGAAGACGGTACCCTGGCCTATGGCTACACCTTC.

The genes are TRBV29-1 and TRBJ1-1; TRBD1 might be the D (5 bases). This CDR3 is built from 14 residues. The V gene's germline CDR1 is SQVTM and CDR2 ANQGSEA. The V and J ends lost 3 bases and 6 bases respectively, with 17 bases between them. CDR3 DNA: TGCAGCGTTGATCCTAGCGGGGCGTCCGCTGAAGCTTTCTTT. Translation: CSVDPSGASAEAFF.